The rows below give T cell receptor beta chains drawn from one sample of a study of blood T cell repertoires in COVID-19. The protocol was immunoSEQ multiplex PCR, while the TCRdb copy is restricted to in-frame clones and leaves out a portion. The sample lists around 250,000 clones; roughly nine tenths were seen once. Sequencing input: PBMCs or T cells enriched from blood (not recorded which). These receptors came from a human donor in a cohort exposed to, infected with or recovered from COVID-19 (not recorded which). The donor label of this sample is uncertain. Each CDR3 is given with its conserved first and last residue. The order of the fields is D gene, V gene, CDR3 protein. The D gene is left open where the match is weak.

-,TRBV27,CASSSVGGVYGYTF
-,TRBV2,CASSDEVGATEAFF
TRBD1,TRBV15,CATSRDRIWDRATGELFF
-,TRBV7-9,CASSLLGHRSGNTIYF
-,TRBV3-1/TRBV3-2,CASSQHWNTGELFF
-,TRBV12-3/TRBV12-4,CASGARREKLFF
-,TRBV6-2/TRBV6-3,CASSYLGGPQPQHF
-,TRBV4-2,CASSQDDSAGTNTIYF
TRBD2,TRBV7-9,CASGTSGTQETQYF
-,TRBV4-1,CASRSSGGGEGYTF
-,TRBV7-9,CASSLRISGNTIYF
TRBD1,TRBV6-5,CASSYSRDRVANVLTF
TRBD1,TRBV19,CASTMTGGTEAFF
TRBD1,TRBV7-7,CASSATLWGQGKETQYF
-,TRBV11-2,CASSLVHLYEQYF
-,TRBV5-1,CASSLAADTQYF
-,TRBV2,CAFLEETQYF
-,TRBV29-1,CSVKVTKGTSDEQYF
-,TRBV7-2,CASSLAPFINPGRKLFF
TRBD2,TRBV5-6,CASSHLGEGRVEQYF
-,TRBV19,CASSAGSSSGNTIYF
TRBD2,TRBV24-1,CATSASGGDPQETQYF
-,TRBV5-4,CASSLKQLQETQYF
-,TRBV20-1,CSASLGSNQPQHF
-,TRBV3-1/TRBV3-2,CASSQDEGTRLFF
TRBD2,TRBV2,CASSVGLAADTQYF
-,TRBV30,CAWSGGSSEAFF
TRBD2,TRBV4-3,CASSPGGGTDTQYF
TRBD1,TRBV7-8,CASSSKGQGRHQPQHF
-,TRBV27,CASSSTAIAEAFF
-,TRBV7-2,CASSFTRGNTEAFF
TRBD1,TRBV24-1,CATSDVRGPGNQPQHF
-,TRBV5-6,CASSEQDYGYTF
-,TRBV19,CASSGELNNEKLFF
TRBD2,TRBV7-3,CASSVTSDSYNEQFF
-,TRBV12-5,CASGSGPGGRGETQYF
TRBD1,TRBV27,CASSLGTGSSYEQYF
-,TRBV30,CAWREGLGGYTF
-,TRBV19,CASSIEGETVNEQFF
-,TRBV19,CASSLYRDRRSNQPQHF
-,TRBV2,CASSTDSGNTIYF
TRBD1,TRBV6-4,CASSDSGQPNTEAFF
-,TRBV2,CASSGQNTGELFF
TRBD1,TRBV24-1,CATSASDRDQDTQYF